The 10 T cell receptor beta chains below all came from one sample that was sequenced in a study of T cells after yellow fever vaccination. TCRdb independently ran MiXCR on the 5' RACE reads; one entry per CDR3 protein. The profile shows 500,000 to 650,000 distinct CDR3 sequences, 9% to 15% of them singletons. This material consisted of PBMCs, taken on the day of the yellow fever booster vaccination. The receptors were sampled from a man aged 25-45 years who received the YFV17D yellow fever vaccine.

V gene TRBV24-1 combines with J gene TRBJ2-3; 7 bases are a match to TRBD2. The germline gives CDR1 KGHDR, CDR2 SFDVKD. J lost 4 bases, V lost 4 bases, and 7 bases had no gene match. The CDR3 spans 15 residues. As DNA, the CDR3 is TGTGCCACCAGTGACCGGACTAGTTTAGCAGATACGCAGTATTTT. As protein: CATSDRTSLADTQYF.

The rearrangement uses TRBV12-3 or TRBV12-4 and TRBJ2-2; D perhaps matches TRBD2 (6 bases). Trimming shortened V by 3 bases and J by 1 base, and 12 bases separated the two germline ends. The CDR3 runs to 16 residues. The DNA for the CDR3 is TGTGCCAGCAGTTTGCGGCGGGGAAAGAACACCGGGGAGCTGTTTTTT. Amino acids: CASSLRRGKNTGELFF.

This clonotype turned up a few times. J is TRBJ2-2 and V is TRBV4-2; 11 bases are a match to TRBD2. Germline CDR1 reads LGHNA; CDR2 reads YNFKEQ. V was pared by 3 bases and J by 4 bases, with 4 bases of the junction left unmatched. The CDR3 is 16 amino acids. The DNA for the CDR3 is TGTGCCAGCAGCCATGAGGGACTAGCGGCCACCGGGGAGCTGTTTTTT. Amino acid sequence: CASSHEGLAATGELFF.

The chain links TRBV29-1 to TRBJ2-7; D is possibly TRBD1 (6 bases). Germline V gene sequence: CDR1 SQVTM, CDR2 ANQGSEA. This CDR3 contains 14 residues. The ends were cut back, 4 bases at V and 1 base at J, with 14 bases in the middle. The CDR3, as DNA: TGCAGCGTTGTCGGCAGGGGTTCGTCCTACGAGCAGTACTTC. It encodes CSVVGRGSSYEQYF.

This clonotype was observed at least ten times. The J gene is TRBJ1-1, the V gene TRBV20-1; weak D call: TRBD1 (5 bases). CDR3 length: 11 residues. Between the trimmed V and J ends, which lost 3 bases and 11 bases, there was a span of 13 bases. Germline lookup yields CDR1 DFQATT and CDR2 SNEGSKA (reference sequence). This chain's CDR3 is CSARGPAQAFF. The CDR3 DNA follows: TGCAGTGCTAGGGGGCCAGCACAGGCTTTCTTT.

V is TRBV6-1 and J is TRBJ2-1; 9 bases are a match to TRBD1. This CDR3 is built from 14 residues. CDR1 is MNHNS and CDR2 is SASEGT in the germline V gene. The J segment lost 8 bases and the V segment lost 6 bases, leaving 8 bases of the junction unmatched. In nucleotides, the CDR3 is TGTGCCAGCAGACGGGACAGGGAAGTCGATGAGCAGTTCTTC. This sequence encodes CASRRDREVDEQFF.

This clonotype appeared a few times. The rearrangement uses TRBV11-2 and TRBJ2-2, with 8 bases identical to TRBD2. CDR1 and CDR2 from the germline V gene are SGHAT and FQNNGV. V shed 2 bases, J shed 7 bases, and the junction held 12 bases outside the gene matches. The CDR3 is 17 amino acids. CDR3 loop: CASSLNGRGGRYGELFF. The CDR3 region has the DNA TGTGCCAGCAGCTTAAACGGTCGGGGGGGAAGGTACGGGGAGCTGTTTTTT. The complete variable domain, with remaining parts taken from reference TRBV11-2 and TRBJ2-2, reads EAGVAQSPRYKIIEKRQSVAFWCNPISGHATLYWYQQILGQGPKLLIQFQNNGVVDDSQLPKDRFSAERLKGVDSTLKIQPAKLEDSAVYLCASSLNGRGGRYGELFFGEGSRLTVL.

Ten or more counts support this clonotype. The chain employs TRBV2 and TRBJ2-2; D not resolved. Germline V gives CDR1 SNHLY, CDR2 FYNNEI. The length of the CDR3 is 15 residues. Trimming shortened V by 4 bases and J by 5 bases, and 14 bases separated the two germline ends. The CDR3 spells CASSVEGPSTGELFF. The DNA for the CDR3 is TGTGCCAGCAGTGTCGAAGGGCCTTCAACCGGGGAGCTGTTTTTT.

The rearrangement links TRBV6-1 to TRBJ2-1; 7 bases are shared with TRBD2. The CDR3 is made up of 17 amino acids. Germline V lookup: CDR1 MNHNS, CDR2 SASEGT. With 2 bases clipped from V and 5 bases from J, the junction kept 12 bases outside the gene matches. The CDR3 bases are TGTGCCAGCAGTGAATGGGGGGGGAGCCCCAGAAACAATGAGCAGTTCTTC. This gives the protein CASSEWGGSPRNNEQFF.

This clonotype came up a few times. This sequence joins TRBV4-3 and TRBJ2-3, with TRBD1 matching over 9 bases. The length of the CDR3 is 15 residues. CDR1 is LGHNA and CDR2 is YSLEER in the germline V gene. Germline trimming cut 2 bases from V and 4 bases from J; bases unmatched to any gene: 4. The CDR3 sequence is CASSQLTGGSDTQYF. The CDR3 DNA reads TGCGCCAGCAGCCAACTGACAGGGGGATCAGATACGCAGTATTTT.